What follows is one T cell receptor (beta chain) and its context. Its antigen is not known. Sequenced by immunoSEQ multiplex PCR; TCRdb stores in-frame clones only, minus some. Of over 75,000 clones in the sample, 80% to 90% were seen once. This record comes from a study of radiotherapy plus CTLA-4 blockade in lung cancer. For the study at large: Disease control reached over 30%, with objective responses in around 20%. Overall study findings and caveats: There was expansion of tumor-derived TCR clones in blood after radiotherapy plus ipilimumab. The best prediction of response reportedly came from early blood T cell clone dynamics, with interferon-beta.

Receiving focal radiation plus CTLA-4 blockade with ipilimumab were patients who had chemo-refractory metastatic non-small-cell lung cancer. Trimming took 0 bases from V and 7 from J, leaving 15 bases between them. Germline assignment: CDR1 LNHNV and CDR2 YYDKDF (reference sequence). The CDR3 is 15 residues long. Material: peripheral blood, obtained from a patient treated with radiotherapy plus ipilimumab. This sequence originates from a human donor with non-small cell lung cancer who had stable disease on radiotherapy plus ipilimumab. The chain carries TRBV15 and TRBJ1-2, with TRBD1 as a possible D gene (6 bases). The CDR3 spells CATSRDLLVRGGYTF. For the CDR3, the DNA is TGTGCCACCAGCAGAGACCTCCTGGTCAGGGGTGGCTACACCTTC.